This T cell receptor beta chain emerged from a study of beta chain features in type 1 diabetes. Study as a whole: Sorted cell examination encompassed about 110 million cells across all samples.

Findings and caveats of the study: Researchers report that Type 1 diabetes patients had moderately but significantly shorter TCRB CDR3s across all four CD4+ subsets. Type 1 diabetes patients had VDJ junctions that carried fewer insertions and more deletions.

One heparinised blood draw, averaging roughly 110 mL, came from each donor. The authors reverse transcribed all of the isolated RNA, so sequencing captured expressed TCRB transcripts. Generated by immunoSEQ multiplex PCR, the TCRdb table keeps only in-frame clones and is missing some. In the table there are about 150,000 clones, about a tenth of which are singletons. Germline lookup yields CDR1 LGHNA and CDR2 YNFKEQ. Trimming at V came to 6 bases and at J to 1 base, leaving 2 bases not matched to a gene. This CDR3 contains 15 residues. This clone appeared a few times. Its antigen is still unknown. The J gene is TRBJ2-3, the V gene TRBV4-2; 12 bases match TRBD2. The sequenced sample was central memory CD4+ T cells from blood. This TCR derives from a man younger than 40 with type 1 diabetes. CDR3 sequence (DNA): TGTGCCAGCAGACTAGCGGGAGGAGGCACAGATACGCAGTATTTT. Translation: CASRLAGGGTDTQYF.